These 4 T cell receptor beta chains came from one sample sequenced in a study of spatial heterogeneity in lung cancer. TCRdb itself ran the 5' RACE reads through MiXCR, one entry per CDR3 protein. The repertoire holds some 120,000 distinct CDR3 sequences, with 12% as singletons. The sample's time point: blood at routine non-recurrence follow-up after resection. Extraction of whole RNA from tumor, nontumor lung or frozen PBMC preceded unsorted sequencing. The sequences come from PBMCs, collected at follow-up. These receptors originate from a male donor with early-stage non-small cell lung cancer.

V gene TRBV7-2 combines with J gene TRBJ2-3; the D gene is possibly TRBD2 (5 bases). CDR1 SGHTA and CDR2 FQGNSA come from the germline V gene. The V end lost 5 bases, the J end lost 4 bases, and 13 bases lay between the germline ends. CDR3 length: 14 amino acids. Here the CDR3 reads CASSQNGVSDTQYF. In DNA form, the CDR3 reads TGTGCCAGCAGCCAGAACGGGGTTTCAGATACGCAGTATTTT.

Only a few counts were recorded for this clonotype. The rearrangement uses TRBV6-5 and TRBJ1-1, with D uncertain. This CDR3 spans 13 amino acids. Germline V lookup: CDR1 MNHEY, CDR2 SVGAGI. Trimming shortened V by 6 bases and J by 2 bases, and 10 bases separated the two germline ends. The CDR3 region is CASSYSYNTEAFF. In DNA, the CDR3 is TGTGCCAGCAGCTATAGCTATAACACTGAAGCTTTCTTT.

The chain recombines TRBV6-1 with TRBJ1-5; D not certain. Per the germline V gene, CDR1 is MNHNS and CDR2 is SASEGT. Trimming took off 7 bases at V and 0 bases at J, with 16 bases between the two ends. This CDR3 comprises 16 residues. The DNA of the CDR3 is TGTGCCAGCACCTATCGATGGCAGGATAGCAATCAGCCCCAGCATTTT. Its protein is CASTYRWQDSNQPQHF.

The J gene is TRBJ2-7, the V gene TRBV3-1; 8 nucleotides agree with TRBD2. The CDR3 extends over 14 amino acids. V was pared by 2 bases and J by 4 bases, with 4 bases of the junction left unmatched. Germline values: CDR1 LGHDT, CDR2 YNNKEL (reference sequence). The CDR3: CASSQLRGEYEQYF. CDR3 DNA sequence: TGTGCCAGCAGCCAATTGCGGGGGGAGTACGAGCAGTACTTC.